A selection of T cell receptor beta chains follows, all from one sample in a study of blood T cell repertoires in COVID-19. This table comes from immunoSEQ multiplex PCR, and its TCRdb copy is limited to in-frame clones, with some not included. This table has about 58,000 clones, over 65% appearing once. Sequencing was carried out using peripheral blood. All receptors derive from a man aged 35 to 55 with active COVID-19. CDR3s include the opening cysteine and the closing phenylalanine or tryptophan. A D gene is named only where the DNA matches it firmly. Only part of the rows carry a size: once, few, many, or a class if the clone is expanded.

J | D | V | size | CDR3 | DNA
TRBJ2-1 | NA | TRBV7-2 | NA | CASSLGRVSQFF | TGTGCCAGCAGCTTAGGCAGGGTGTCTCAGTTCTTC
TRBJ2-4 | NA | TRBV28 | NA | CASTAPGFAAKNIQYF | TGTGCCAGCACGGCCCCGGGATTCGCGGCCAAAAACATTCAGTACTTC
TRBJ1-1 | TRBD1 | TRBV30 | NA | CAWVPRGWTEAFF | TGTGCCTGGGTACCCAGGGGGTGGACTGAAGCTTTCTTT
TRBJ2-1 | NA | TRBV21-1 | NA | CASSGNDYNEQFF | TGTGCCAGCAGCGGCAACGACTACAATGAGCAGTTCTTC
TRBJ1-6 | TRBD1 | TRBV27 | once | CASSLWFGGDRGLPSSSPLHF | TGTGCCAGCAGTTTATGGTTCGGGGGGGACAGGGGCCTCCCTTCGAGTTCACCCCTCCACTTT
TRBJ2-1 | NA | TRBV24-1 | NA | CATSDGGEQFF | TGTGCCACCAGTGATGGGGGGGAGCAGTTCTTC
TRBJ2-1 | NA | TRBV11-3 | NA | CASSLGLNEQFF | TGTGCCAGCAGCTTAGGACTGAATGAGCAGTTCTTC
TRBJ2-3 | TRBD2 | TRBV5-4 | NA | CASTMGGLGSDTQYF | TGTGCCAGCACCATGGGGGGACTAGGGTCAGATACGCAGTATTTT
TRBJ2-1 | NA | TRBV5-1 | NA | CASSSSPGRREKFF | TGCGCCAGCAGCTCGAGCCCGGGACGGCGGGAAAAGTTCTTC
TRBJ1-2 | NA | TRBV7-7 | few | CASSPIQGGGYTF | TGTGCCAGCAGCCCAATACAGGGCGGGGGCTACACCTTC
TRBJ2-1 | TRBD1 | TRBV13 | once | CASSLVTGQGVYNEQFF | TGTGCCAGCAGCCTCGTAACGGGACAGGGGGTTTACAATGAGCAGTTCTTC
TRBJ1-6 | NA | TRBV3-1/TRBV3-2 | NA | CASSQVHGFDSPLHF | TGTGCCAGCAGCCAAGTACACGGGTTTGATTCACCCCTCCACTTT
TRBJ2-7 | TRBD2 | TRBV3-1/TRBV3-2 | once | CASRTRAGGSYEQYF | TGTGCCAGCAGGACCAGGGCGGGAGGGTCCTACGAGCAGTACTTC
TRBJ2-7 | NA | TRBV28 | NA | CASRPQGSSYEQYF | TGTGCCAGCAGACCTCAGGGGAGTTCCTACGAGCAGTACTTC
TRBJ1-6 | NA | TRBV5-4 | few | CASSYRRGENSPLHF | TGTGCCAGCAGCTATCGGCGGGGCGAGAATTCACCCCTCCACTTT
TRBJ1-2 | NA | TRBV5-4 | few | CASSLGRGYGYTF | TGTGCCAGCAGCTTGGGGAGGGGCTATGGCTACACCTTC
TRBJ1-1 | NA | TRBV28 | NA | CASSFPLSGAADTEAFF | TGTGCCAGCAGTTTCCCACTGAGCGGGGCGGCAGATACTGAAGCTTTCTTT
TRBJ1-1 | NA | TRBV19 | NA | CASSIGLATEAFF | TGTGCCAGTAGTATAGGTCTGGCAACTGAAGCTTTCTTT
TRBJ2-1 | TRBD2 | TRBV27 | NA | CASSSPGLAVNEQFF | TGTGCCAGCAGTTCGCCGGGACTAGCGGTCAATGAGCAGTTCTTC
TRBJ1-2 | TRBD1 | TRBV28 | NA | CASLDRADYGYTF | TGTGCCAGTTTGGACAGGGCCGACTATGGCTACACCTTC
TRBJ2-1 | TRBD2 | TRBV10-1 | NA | CASKTAGGGFF | TGCGCCAGTAAAACAGCGGGAGGGGGGTTCTTC
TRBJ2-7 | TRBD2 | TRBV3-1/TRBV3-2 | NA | CASSPGGLAYEQYF | TGTGCCAGCAGCCCAGGAGGACTAGCCTACGAGCAGTACTTC
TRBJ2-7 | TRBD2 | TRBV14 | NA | CASSRGRGLEQYF | TGTGCCAGCAGCCGCGGGAGAGGGCTCGAGCAGTACTTC
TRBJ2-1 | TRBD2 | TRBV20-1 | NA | CSASDTSGRNNEQFF | TGCAGTGCTAGTGATACTAGCGGGCGCAACAATGAGCAGTTCTTC
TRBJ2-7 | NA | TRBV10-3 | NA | CATAGSINYEQYF | TGTGCCACCGCCGGGAGTATAAATTACGAGCAGTACTTC
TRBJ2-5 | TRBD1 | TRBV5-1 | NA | CASSQGTGILQETQYF | TGCGCCAGCAGCCAAGGGACAGGAATTCTCCAAGAGACCCAGTACTTC
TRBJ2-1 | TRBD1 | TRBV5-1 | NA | CASSLRTDRAEQFF | TGCGCCAGCAGCTTACGGACGGACAGGGCTGAGCAGTTCTTC
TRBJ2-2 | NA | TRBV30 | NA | CAWSVDRGSGELFF | TGTGCCTGGAGTGTAGATAGGGGGAGCGGGGAGCTGTTTTTT